These 6 T cell receptor beta chains came from one sample sequenced in a study of blood T cells in healthy people across ages. A J-beta primer mix and a sample-barcoded 5' primer were used in a second PCR of roughly 7 to 12 cycles. TCRdb recomputed calls from the 5' RACE reads with MiXCR, one row per CDR3 protein. Altogether roughly 1,700,000 distinct CDR3 sequences are present, roughly 30% being singletons, with the ten largest covering 7.7%. Sequencing used blood. These TCRs come from a woman aged 25 to 45 in good health.

The V call is TRBV11-2, the J call TRBJ2-3; tentative D call: TRBD2 (6 bases). This CDR3 has 14 residues. The germline V gene encodes CDR1 SGHAT and CDR2 FQNNGV. Trimming stripped 10 bases from V and 4 bases from J, with 18 bases between. The CDR3 DNA sequence: TGTGCCAACTCCCTGGAGGGTCTCGCAGATACGCAGTATTTT. Its translation is CANSLEGLADTQYF.

CDR3 residues: CASSEQGQGIAGANVLTF. In nucleotides, the CDR3 is TGTGCCAGCAGTGAGCAGGGACAGGGGATTGCTGGGGCCAACGTCCTGACTTTC. The genes are TRBV2 and TRBJ2-6, with 10 positions matching TRBD1. The CDR3 runs 18 residues. V trimming: 3 bases; J trimming: 2 bases; junction bases outside the gene matches: 7. Germline CDR1 SNHLY, CDR2 FYNNEI. Based on the CDR3 plus reference TRBV2 and TRBJ2-6, the full variable domain is EPEVTQTPSHQVTQMGQEVILRCVPISNHLYFYWYRQILGQKVEFLVSFYNNEISEKSEIFDDQFSVERPDGSNFTLKIRSTKLEDSAMYFCASSEQGQGIAGANVLTFGAGSRLTVL.

The rearrangement uses TRBV9 and TRBJ2-3, with 13 bases identical to TRBD2. Trimming cost V 6 bases and J 5 bases; bases outside gene matches: 12. Germline-derived CDR1 and CDR2 are SGDLS and YYNGEE. The CDR3 totals 17 residues. The CDR3, as DNA: TGTGCCAGCACCCGATTCGGGACTAGCGGGGCGAAAGATACGCAGTATTTT. Translated: CASTRFGTSGAKDTQYF.

This clonotype appeared many times. The genes are TRBV27 and TRBJ2-7; a possible D gene is TRBD2 (6 bases). Trimming removed 4 bases from V and 7 bases from J, with 11 bases in between. Germline CDR1 is MNHEY and CDR2 is SMNVEV (reference sequence). The CDR3 runs 12 residues. CDR3 nucleotides: TGTGCCAGCAGTTCCGTGGGGGGAGAGCAGTACTTC. It specifies CASSSVGGEQYF.

The chain uses TRBV10-2 and TRBJ1-1; no clear D. Germline V gives CDR1 WSHSY, CDR2 SAAADI. The length of the CDR3 is 13 residues. Trimming shortened V by 3 bases and J by 6 bases, and 11 bases separated the two germline ends. The DNA of the CDR3 is TGCGCCAGCAGTGACAGCAGGAGGTCTGAAGCTTTCTTT. Its protein product is CASSDSRRSEAFF.

This clonotype was observed a handful of times. V usage is TRBV2 and J usage is TRBJ1-2, with D uncertain. CDR1 SNHLY and CDR2 FYNNEI come from the germline V gene. V lost 4 bases, J lost 3 bases, and 6 bases lay in between. CDR3 length: 12 amino acids. CDR3 protein: CASSVRDYGYTF. The CDR3 DNA sequence: TGTGCCAGCAGTGTACGGGACTATGGCTACACCTTC.